The TCR beta chain under discussion was sequenced for a study of response to subunit inactivated influenza vaccine. The CDR3 has 14 amino acids. CDR1 SGHTA and CDR2 FQGNSA come from the germline V gene. The V end was cut by 2 bases, the J end by 7 bases, with 14 bases between. TCRdb reprocessed the RT-PCR reads via MiXCR and lists one record per CDR3 protein. The sample includes hundreds of thousands of distinct CDR3 sequences, 10% to 15% of them seen just once. Findings and caveats of the study: There was a suggestion from the authors that each seasonal influenza vaccination recruits few new T cells.

Many counts were recorded for this clonotype. Its antigen is not known. The specimen comprised PBMCs from blood, sampled roughly 46 days after vaccination. The source is a man aged 45-60 years who received an inactivated influenza vaccine. J is TRBJ2-5 and V is TRBV7-2; D unclear. The CDR3 bases are TGTGCCAGCAGCTTATCCGCTCTTCAACGGACCCAGTACTTC. This encodes CASSLSALQRTQYF. The variable domain in full, with the rest retrieved from reference TRBV7-2 and TRBJ2-5, is GAGVSQSPSNKVTEKGKDVELRCDPISGHTALYWYRQSLGQGLEFLIYFQGNSAPDKSGLPSDRFSAERTGGSVSTLTIQRTQQEDSAVYLCASSLSALQRTQYFGPGTRLLVL.